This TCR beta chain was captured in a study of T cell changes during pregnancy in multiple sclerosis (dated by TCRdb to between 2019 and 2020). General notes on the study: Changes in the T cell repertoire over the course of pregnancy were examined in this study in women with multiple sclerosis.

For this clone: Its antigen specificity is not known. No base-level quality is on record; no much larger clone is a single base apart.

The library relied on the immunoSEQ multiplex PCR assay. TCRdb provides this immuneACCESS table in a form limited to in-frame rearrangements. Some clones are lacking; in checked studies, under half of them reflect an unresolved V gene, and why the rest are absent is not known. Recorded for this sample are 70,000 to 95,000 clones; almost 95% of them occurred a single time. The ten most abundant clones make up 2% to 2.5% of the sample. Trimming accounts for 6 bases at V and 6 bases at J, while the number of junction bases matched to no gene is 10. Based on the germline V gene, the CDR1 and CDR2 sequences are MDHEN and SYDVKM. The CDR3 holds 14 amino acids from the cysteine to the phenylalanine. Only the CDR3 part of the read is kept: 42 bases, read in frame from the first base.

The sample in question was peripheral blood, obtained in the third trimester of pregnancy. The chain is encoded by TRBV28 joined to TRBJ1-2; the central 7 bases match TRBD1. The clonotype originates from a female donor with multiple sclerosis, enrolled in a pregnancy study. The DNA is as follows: TGTGCCAGCAGCCCTCTGGACAGGTTTGATGGCTACACCTTC. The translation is CASSPLDRFDGYTF.